The rows below give T cell receptor beta chains drawn from one sample of a study of shared clonotypes between healthy human individuals. Profiled with immunoSEQ multiplex PCR; TCRdb holds only in-frame clones, not every one. Among some 1 million clones, about 75% were seen once, and the ten largest hold approximately 1.5%. Input material: memory CD4+ T cells sorted from blood. The receptors were gathered from a man between 18 and 29 years old in good health. Each CDR3 is given with its conserved first and last residue. D genes are given only for firm matches. Size is stated for part of the rows, as once, few or many counts, or as a class when the clone is expanded.

.	.	TRBV19	TRBJ2-3	TGTGCCAGTAGTGCCGCGGGACCCTCGGGGGCAGATACGCAGTATTTT	CASSAAGPSGADTQYF
.	.	TRBV19	TRBJ2-5	TGTGCCAGTAGTATTAAGGGAGGAGAGACCCAGTACTTC	CASSIKGGETQYF
.	.	TRBV5-1	TRBJ2-2	TGCGCCAGCAGCCCCCTACAGCGTACGACCGGGGAGCTGTTTTTT	CASSPLQRTTGELFF
.	.	TRBV5-1	TRBJ2-5	TGCGCCAGCAGCGATACTAGGGGGGATACCCAGTACTTC	CASSDTRGDTQYF
.	.	TRBV6-5	TRBJ2-7	TGTGCCAGCAGTTACAAGGGGAACGAGCAGTACTTC	CASSYKGNEQYF
.	.	TRBV5-6	TRBJ1-3	TGTGCCAGCAGCTGGCCCGGGGGTTCCTCTGGAAACACCATATATTTT	CASSWPGGSSGNTIYF
.	TRBD1	TRBV19	TRBJ2-7	TGTGCCAGTAGTATCTACAGGGGGCGGGAGTACGAGCAGTACTTC	CASSIYRGREYEQYF
.	.	TRBV9	TRBJ2-3	TGTGCCAGCAGCGTAGAGGGGGCAGATACGCAGTATTTT	CASSVEGADTQYF
.	.	TRBV7-8	TRBJ1-4	TGTGCCAGCCGACCCCGAGGCGTCGAAAAACTGTTTTTT	CASRPRGVEKLFF
.	.	TRBV7-2	TRBJ2-5	TGTGCCAGCAGCCCGGCAAGTCAGCAGACCCAGTACTTC	CASSPASQQTQYF
.	TRBD1	TRBV19	TRBJ2-4	TGTGCCAGTAGTACTGCAGGGGGCGGCATTCAGTACTTC	CASSTAGGGIQYF
.	.	TRBV7-9	TRBJ2-7	TGTGCCAGCAGCACCCTCAAGGCCGGCAACTACGAGCAGTACTTC	CASSTLKAGNYEQYF
.	.	TRBV19	TRBJ2-3	TGTGCCAGTAGTATAGGTCTAGGAGATACGCAGTATTTT	CASSIGLGDTQYF
.	TRBD2	TRBV4-1	TRBJ2-1	TGCGCCAGCAGCCAAGGGACCCTAGCGGGGAAGGGTAACAATGAGCAGTTCTTC	CASSQGTLAGKGNNEQFF
many	.	TRBV5-1	TRBJ2-3	TGCGCCAGCAGTACTGCCCTACTTCGCACAGATACGCAGTATTTT	CASSTALLRTDTQYF
.	.	TRBV28	TRBJ2-6	TGTGCCAGCTCTTCCGGGGGTTCGGTGGCCAACGTCCTGACTTTC	CASSSGGSVANVLTF
.	.	TRBV5-5	TRBJ1-1	TGTGCCAGCAGCTTGGGGGACACCCGTGGGAACACTGAAGCTTTCTTT	CASSLGDTRGNTEAFF
.	.	TRBV5-1	TRBJ2-7	TGCGCCAGCAGCTTTCTCTACGAGCAGTACTTC	CASSFLYEQYF
.	TRBD1	TRBV27	TRBJ2-5	TGTGCCAGCAGTTTAGAGTGGGGACAGGGGACCCAGTACTTC	CASSLEWGQGTQYF
.	.	TRBV28	TRBJ2-7	TGTGCCAGCAGTTGGGGCACAGGGCAGATGGCCTACGAGCAGTACTTC	CASSWGTGQMAYEQYF
.	.	TRBV20-1	TRBJ2-7	TGCAGTGCTAGTTCGGGGTTCGAGCAGTACTTC	CSASSGFEQYF
.	.	TRBV2	TRBJ2-1	TGTGCCAGTGCTGAACTTGACAATGAGCAGTTCTTC	CASAELDNEQFF
.	TRBD2	TRBV7-9	TRBJ2-7	TGTGCCAGCAGCCTTAGCGGGGGCTACGAGCAGTACTTC	CASSLSGGYEQYF
.	.	TRBV6-5	TRBJ2-2	TGTGCCAGCAGTTACTTTGGTAGCGGGAACACCGGGGAGCTGTTTTTT	CASSYFGSGNTGELFF
.	.	TRBV12-5	TRBJ1-6	TGTGCTAGTGGTTTGGTGGCAGGGCCCTATAATTCACCCCTCCACTTT	CASGLVAGPYNSPLHF
.	TRBD1	TRBV4-3	TRBJ1-5	TGCGCCAGCAGCCAGACAGGGAGCAATCAGCCCCAGCATTTT	CASSQTGSNQPQHF
few	.	TRBV30	TRBJ1-2	TGTGCCTGGACGTTGACAGAATCTTACACCTTC	CAWTLTESYTF
.	TRBD2	TRBV11-2	TRBJ2-3	TGTGCCAGCAGCTTCGACGGGAGGGGCACAGATACGCAGTATTTT	CASSFDGRGTDTQYF
.	TRBD1	TRBV18	TRBJ1-1	TGTGCCAGCTCACCACGACAGGGCACTGAAGCTTTCTTT	CASSPRQGTEAFF
.	.	TRBV18	TRBJ2-7	TGTGCCAGCTCACCAATGGCCCACGAGCAGTACTTC	CASSPMAHEQYF
.	.	TRBV2	TRBJ1-2	TGTGCCAGCGCACCAGCCGGGACTGATTACTATGGCTACACCTTC	CASAPAGTDYYGYTF
.	.	TRBV19	TRBJ2-7	TGTGCCAGTAGTCTCCGGGACGGCCCCTACGAGCAGTACTTC	CASSLRDGPYEQYF
.	.	TRBV7-8	TRBJ1-1	TGTGCCAGCAGCTTAGTTCCAGGGTTAAGGATGAACACTGAAGCTTTCTTT	CASSLVPGLRMNTEAFF
.	TRBD2	TRBV10-3	TRBJ2-5	TGTGCCATCAGGGGACTAGGTGGGGAGACCCAGTACTTC	CAIRGLGGETQYF
.	TRBD2	TRBV6-1	TRBJ2-3	TGTGCCAGCAGTGAATCGACTAGCGGGGGAGATACGCAGTATTTT	CASSESTSGGDTQYF
.	TRBD1	TRBV5-8	TRBJ2-5	TGTGCCAGCAGCTCCCAGGACAGGGGGCTGGAGACCCAGTACTTC	CASSSQDRGLETQYF
.	.	TRBV30	TRBJ1-6	TGTGCCTGGAGCGCCCGGATGACGTCCAATTCACCCCTCCACTTT	CAWSARMTSNSPLHF
.	TRBD1	TRBV2	TRBJ2-1	TGTGCCAGCAGTGACGGGTTAGGACAGGGGTACTACAATGAGCAGTTCTTC	CASSDGLGQGYYNEQFF
.	.	TRBV19	TRBJ2-7	TGTGCCAGTAGTAGAGAAGCTACCTACGAGCAGTACTTC	CASSREATYEQYF
few	TRBD2	TRBV19	TRBJ2-7	TGTGCCAGTAGTGCCGTAGCGGGAGGCTACGAGCAGTACTTC	CASSAVAGGYEQYF
.	.	TRBV28	TRBJ1-1	TGTGCCAGCAGTTCCAGAAACACTGAAGCTTTCTTT	CASSSRNTEAFF